Each of the 27 T cell receptor beta chains below was sequenced from the same sample in a study of T-cell memory formation after mild COVID-19. TCRdb re-analysed the 5' RACE reads in MiXCR, keeping a single row per CDR3 protein. The data contain nearly 110,000 distinct CDR3 sequences, over 15% of them singletons. Sequencing was done on a sample of PBMCs or a T cell subset sorted from them (not recorded which). All receptors derive from an adult woman who had mild COVID-19 (a few samples of this study predate the infection). Cell type and time point are not known.

There are a few counts of this clonotype. This rearrangement joins TRBV7-9 to TRBJ2-7; 7 positions match TRBD1. The CDR3 is made up of 14 amino acids. J lost 6 bases, V lost 3 bases, and 8 bases had no gene match. Germline assignment: CDR1 SEHNR and CDR2 FQNEAQ (reference sequence). CDR3 loop: CASSFPRPGGEQYF. CDR3 DNA sequence: TGTGCCAGCAGCTTCCCCAGGCCAGGGGGCGAGCAGTACTTC.

The chain uses TRBV4-1 and TRBJ2-7; TRBD2 aligns across 9 bases. Germline V gene lookup returns CDR1 MGHRA and CDR2 YSYEKL. The CDR3 consists of 16 residues. J was trimmed by 0 bases and V by 3 bases; bases with no gene match: 6. The CDR3 DNA reads TGCGCCAGCAGCCACCACTTAGCGGGGGACTCCTACGAGCAGTACTTC. Its translation: CASSHHLAGDSYEQYF.

The chain has TRBV6-5 and TRBJ2-7; 9 bases agree with TRBD1. Germline V gene sequence: CDR1 MNHEY, CDR2 SVGAGI. This CDR3 is 20 amino acids long. Germline trimming cut 4 bases from V and 0 bases from J; bases unmatched to any gene: 19. CDR3 in amino acids: CASSSLSGQGNPRGSYEQYF. CDR3 nucleotide sequence: TGTGCCAGCAGTTCTCTCTCGGGACAGGGAAACCCAAGGGGCTCCTACGAGCAGTACTTC.

This clonotype was counted a few times. The rearrangement links TRBV4-3 to TRBJ2-7; 9 bases align to TRBD2. The junction had 5 bases not matched to a gene; V was cut back by 1 base and J by 4 bases. CDR1 and CDR2 (germline): LGHNA, YSLEER. The length of the CDR3 is 15 residues. CDR3 bases: TGCGCCAGCAGCCAAGGAGCGGGAGGACGGTACGAGCAGTACTTC. This sequence encodes CASSQGAGGRYEQYF.

The V gene is TRBV20-1, the J gene TRBJ2-1; D gene unclear. CDR1 is DFQATT and CDR2 is SNEGSKA in the germline V gene (reference sequence). The CDR3 runs to 12 residues. Trimming took 3 bases from V and 5 from J, leaving 8 bases between them. The CDR3 protein is CSASGLNNEQFF. The CDR3 nucleotides read TGCAGTGCTAGTGGTCTAAACAATGAGCAGTTCTTC.

This clonotype showed up just a few times. The chain has TRBV7-9 and TRBJ1-2; D unresolved. Germline V gene lookup returns CDR1 SEHNR and CDR2 FQNEAQ (reference sequence). The length of the CDR3 is 14 residues. Trimming removed 5 bases at V and 4 bases at J, with 14 bases between. CDR3 nucleotide sequence: TGTGCCAGCAGCCCACCGACAAATTCCTATGGCTACACCTTC. Its translation is CASSPPTNSYGYTF.

This clonotype turned up a few times. This rearrangement joins TRBV2 to TRBJ2-2, with D possibly being TRBD1 (6 bases). The CDR3 loop spans 15 amino acids. Trimming left V 5 bases short and J 0 bases short, with 10 bases between. Germline lookup yields CDR1 SNHLY and CDR2 FYNNEI. DNA for the CDR3: TGTGCCAGCAGTAAGACAGGTTCGAACACCGGGGAGCTGTTTTTT. It is translated as CASSKTGSNTGELFF.

This clonotype has just a few counts. CDR3 loop: CASSSAGREVTETQYF. As DNA, the CDR3 is TGTGCCAGCAGCTCCGCCGGAAGGGAGGTCACAGAGACCCAGTACTTC. The chain uses TRBV13 and TRBJ2-5; maybe TRBD2 (6 bases). Germline V gene lookup returns CDR1 PRHDT and CDR2 FYEKMQ (reference sequence). Trimming removed 4 bases from V and 4 bases from J, with 19 bases in between. The CDR3 sequence is 16 residues long.

This chain links TRBV14 with TRBJ2-7; D remains unclear. CDR3 size: 13 residues. Germline V lookup: CDR1 SGHDN, CDR2 FVKESK. V was trimmed by 1 base and J by 6 bases, leaving 10 bases between them. The CDR3 loop is CASSQVFPVEQYF. CDR3 nucleotide sequence: TGTGCCAGCAGCCAAGTCTTTCCGGTCGAGCAGTACTTC.

This clonotype has just a few counts. This chain links TRBV4-2 with TRBJ2-2; no reliable D call. The ends were cut back, 0 bases at V and 0 bases at J, with 5 bases in the middle. Germline V gene sequence: CDR1 LGHNA, CDR2 YNFKEQ. There are 15 residues in the CDR3. The CDR3 nucleotides read TGTGCCAGCAGCCAAGAAACGGCGAACACCGGGGAGCTGTTTTTT. It specifies CASSQETANTGELFF.

The chain employs TRBV9 and TRBJ2-7, with a weak D call TRBD2 (5 bases). CDR1 is SGDLS, CDR2 YYNGEE, per germline. CDR3 size: 13 residues. V lost 4 bases, J lost 3 bases, and 11 bases lay in between. CDR3 DNA: TGTGCCAGCAGCCCACGGGGAGACTACGAGCAGTACTTC. This codes for CASSPRGDYEQYF.

This sequence joins TRBV24-1 and TRBJ2-2; 16 positions agree with TRBD2. V shed 9 bases, J shed 1 base, and the junction held 16 bases outside the gene matches. The germline V gene has CDR1 KGHDR and CDR2 SFDVKD. This CDR3 contains 21 residues. CDR3 region: CATPWGLGTSGRAKNTGELFF. The CDR3 DNA follows: TGTGCCACCCCCTGGGGACTAGGGACTAGCGGGAGGGCCAAGAACACCGGGGAGCTGTTTTTT.

This clonotype showed up just a few times. The V and J genes are TRBV15 and TRBJ2-7; a weak D match, TRBD1 (6 bases). The CDR3 covers 15 residues. V dropped 5 bases and J dropped 6 bases, with 20 bases sitting between them. Germline V gene lookup returns CDR1 LNHNV and CDR2 YYDKDF (reference sequence). The CDR3 sequence: CATSEEETGGLEQYF. The CDR3 bases are TGTGCCACCAGCGAAGAAGAGACAGGTGGGCTCGAGCAGTACTTC.

V gene TRBV29-1 combines with J gene TRBJ2-5; D is ambiguous. Trimming pared 6 bases from V and 4 bases from J, leaving 9 bases between. CDR3 size: 11 residues. From germline, CDR1 is SQVTM and CDR2 ANQGSEA. This CDR3 is CSVIGIETQYF. DNA for the CDR3: TGCAGCGTGATCGGCATAGAGACCCAGTACTTC. Full variable domain (rest looked up from reference TRBV29-1 and TRBJ2-5): SAVISQKPSRDICQRGTSLTIQCQVDSQVTMMFWYRQQPGQSLTLIATANQGSEATYESGFVIDKFPISRPNLTFSTLTVSNMSPEDSSIYLCSVIGIETQYFGPGTRLLVL.

The J gene is TRBJ2-7, the V gene TRBV14; 9 nucleotides agree with TRBD1. The germline gives CDR1 SGHDN, CDR2 FVKESK. CDR3 length: 13 amino acids. V lost 4 bases to trimming and J lost 4 bases; unmatched junction nucleotides: 2. The CDR3, as DNA: TGTGCCAGCAGCCGCGGGACAGGGTACGAGCAGTACTTC. Encoded protein: CASSRGTGYEQYF.

This clonotype occurred a few times. The chain couples TRBV27 to TRBJ2-1, with D unclear. The CDR3 is made up of 13 amino acids. CDR1 is MNHEY, CDR2 SMNVEV, per germline (reference sequence). V dropped 3 bases and J dropped 8 bases, with 11 bases sitting between them. The CDR3 bases are TGTGCCAGCAGTTTCGTCCAGGTCGATGAGCAGTTCTTC. It is translated as CASSFVQVDEQFF.

The chain is built from TRBV27 and TRBJ2-1; possible D gene TRBD2, 5 bases. Trimming left V 3 bases short and J 7 bases short, with 16 bases between. Germline CDR1 and CDR2: MNHEY and SMNVEV (reference sequence). The CDR3 spans 15 residues. The CDR3 loop is CASSFPVPGRNEQFF. CDR3 sequence (DNA): TGTGCCAGCAGTTTCCCGGTTCCTGGGAGAAATGAGCAGTTCTTC.

This clonotype was counted only a few times. This chain joins TRBV5-1 and TRBJ1-2, with TRBD1 matching over 8 bases. CDR1 is SGHRS, CDR2 YFSETQ, per germline. V shed 5 bases, J shed 6 bases, and the junction held 6 bases outside the gene matches. The CDR3 runs 13 residues. DNA of the CDR3: TGCGCCAGCAGAACGCAGGGGGCGGATGGCTACACCTTC. This codes for CASRTQGADGYTF.

This clonotype has a single count. This rearrangement joins TRBV12-3 or TRBV12-4 to TRBJ2-2, with a weak D call TRBD1 (5 bases). Between the trimmed V and J ends, which lost 3 bases and 3 bases, there was a span of 14 bases. CDR3 length: 16 amino acids. The CDR3 DNA sequence: TGTGCCAGCAGTTTCGAGGACAACCCGCACACCGGGGAGCTGTTTTTT. It specifies CASSFEDNPHTGELFF.

The chain joins TRBV6-6 to TRBJ1-5; no reliable D call. The CDR3 spans 15 residues. Germline V lookup: CDR1 MNHNY, CDR2 SVGAGI (reference sequence). V gave up 2 bases and J gave up 0 bases, with 8 bases separating them. The DNA of the CDR3 is TGTGCCAGCAGTTACGAGGGATATAGCAATCAGCCCCAGCATTTT. Translating it yields CASSYEGYSNQPQHF.

This clonotype was picked up a small number of times. V usage is TRBV3-1 and J usage is TRBJ1-4, with D uncertain. The CDR3 runs to 13 residues. Deletions cut 0 bases from V and 11 bases from J, with 10 bases between. Germline values: CDR1 LGHDT, CDR2 YNNKEL (reference sequence). In DNA form, the CDR3 reads TGTGCCAGCAGCCAAGATCTTCAGGACAAACTGTTTTTT. Protein sequence: CASSQDLQDKLFF.

The chain couples TRBV7-6 to TRBJ2-1; 8 nucleotides match TRBD2. The CDR3 is 16 residues long. The V gene's germline CDR1 is SGHVS and CDR2 FNYEAQ. V dropped 4 bases and J dropped 7; count of bases not matched to a gene: 12. Here the CDR3 DNA reads TGTGCCAGCAGCTCCCGGAAAAGCGGGGGCAGGAATGAGCAGTTCTTC. Its translation: CASSSRKSGGRNEQFF. The whole variable domain, remainder taken from reference TRBV7-6 and TRBJ2-1, is GAGVSQSPRYKVTKRGQDVALRCDPISGHVSLYWYRQALGQGPEFLTYFNYEAQQDKSGLPNDRFSAERPEGSISTLTIQRTEQRDSAMYRCASSSRKSGGRNEQFFGPGTRLTVL.

This clonotype was counted between two and nine times. The rearrangement links TRBV30 to TRBJ2-7; 9 nucleotides agree with TRBD1. CDR1 GTSNPN and CDR2 SVGIG come from the germline V gene (reference sequence). This CDR3 has 13 amino acids. V lost 5 bases to trimming and J lost 0 bases; unmatched junction nucleotides: 2. CDR3 loop: CAWETGGSYEQYF. The CDR3 region has the DNA TGTGCCTGGGAGACAGGGGGCTCCTACGAGCAGTACTTC.

This clonotype was observed at least ten times. The gene calls are TRBV7-2 and TRBJ1-1; 8 bases are shared with TRBD1. Germline CDR1 SGHTA, CDR2 FQGNSA. With 5 bases clipped from V and 0 bases from J, the junction kept 5 bases outside the gene matches. CDR3 length: 15 residues. In DNA form, the CDR3 reads TGTGCCAGCAGCCCTACAGGGGGTTTGAACACTGAAGCTTTCTTT. Translation: CASSPTGGLNTEAFF.

V and J are TRBV11-2 and TRBJ2-3; perhaps TRBD2 as D (6 bases). Per germline, CDR1 SGHAT and CDR2 FQNNGV. The length of the CDR3 is 16 residues. Trimming took 0 bases from V and 3 from J, leaving 13 bases between them. CDR3: CASSLDFAGSTDTQYF. CDR3 DNA: TGTGCCAGCAGCTTAGATTTTGCGGGGAGTACAGATACGCAGTATTTT.

This clonotype was seen only a few times. The chain employs TRBV7-8 and TRBJ1-5, with a weak D call TRBD1 (6 bases). Deletions cut 2 bases from V and 0 bases from J, with 14 bases between. This CDR3 region has 17 residues. Per germline, CDR1 SGHVS and CDR2 FQNEAQ. The DNA for the CDR3 is TGTGCCAGCAGCTTAATGGGGGCGGGTGATAGCAATCAGCCCCAGCATTTT. Translation gives CASSLMGAGDSNQPQHF.

The chain is built from TRBV25-1 and TRBJ2-5; D could derive from TRBD1 or TRBD2 (6 bases each). CDR1 and CDR2 from the germline V gene are MGHDK and SYGVNS. Trimming removed 8 bases from V and 4 bases from J, with 17 bases in between. This CDR3 spans 14 amino acids. In DNA form, the CDR3 reads TGTGCCAGCTCCCCGGGGGCGGGGATAGAGACCCAGTACTTC. Protein: CASSPGAGIETQYF.